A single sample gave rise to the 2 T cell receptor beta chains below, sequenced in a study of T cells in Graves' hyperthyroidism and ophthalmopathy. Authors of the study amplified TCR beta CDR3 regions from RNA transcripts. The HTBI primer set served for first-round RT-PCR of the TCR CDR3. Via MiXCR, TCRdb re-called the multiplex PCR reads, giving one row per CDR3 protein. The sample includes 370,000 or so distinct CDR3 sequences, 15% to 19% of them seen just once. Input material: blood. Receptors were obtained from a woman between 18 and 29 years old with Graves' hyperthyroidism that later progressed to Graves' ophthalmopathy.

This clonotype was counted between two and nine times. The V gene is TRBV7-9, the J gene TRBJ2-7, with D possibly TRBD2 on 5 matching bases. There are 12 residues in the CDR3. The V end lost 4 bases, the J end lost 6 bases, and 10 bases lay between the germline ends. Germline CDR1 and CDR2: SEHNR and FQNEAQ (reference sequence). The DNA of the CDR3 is TGTGCCAGCAGCTCCCCCCGGGGCGAGCAGTACTTC. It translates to CASSSPRGEQYF.

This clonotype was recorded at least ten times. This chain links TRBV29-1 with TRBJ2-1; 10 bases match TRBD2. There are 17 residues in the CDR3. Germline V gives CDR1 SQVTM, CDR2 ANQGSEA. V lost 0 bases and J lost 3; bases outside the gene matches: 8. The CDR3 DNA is TGCAGCGTTGAAGATTGGGCTAGCGGGAGATACTACAATGAGCAGTTCTTC. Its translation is CSVEDWASGRYYNEQFF.